This TCR beta chain was recorded in a study of blood T cells in healthy people across ages. Findings of the study overall: A greater number of naive CD4+ cells and higher diversity distinguished long-lived donors from aged donors.

Every sample yielded at least 6.5 million isolated PBMCs. Primed by a sample-barcoded 5' primer and a J-beta primer mix, a second PCR proceeded for roughly 6 to 12 cycles. One entry per CDR3 protein results from TCRdb running MiXCR on the 5' RACE reads. In the table there are over 1,500,000 distinct CDR3 sequences, approximately 39% of which are singletons. Germline-derived CDR1 and CDR2 are LGHNA and YSLEER. The CDR3 sequence is 14 residues long. Concerning this clonotype: The antigen is not known.

The sample taken for sequencing was blood. The TCR was taken from a human donor in good health. This rearrangement joins TRBV4-3 to TRBJ2-4; D unclear. With the DNA end fitting TRBJ2-7 better, the J assignment may be wrong. This CDR3 reads CASSQDHDTYEQYF. In DNA, the CDR3 is TGCGCCAGCAGCCAAGATCACGATACCTACGAGCAGTACTTC.